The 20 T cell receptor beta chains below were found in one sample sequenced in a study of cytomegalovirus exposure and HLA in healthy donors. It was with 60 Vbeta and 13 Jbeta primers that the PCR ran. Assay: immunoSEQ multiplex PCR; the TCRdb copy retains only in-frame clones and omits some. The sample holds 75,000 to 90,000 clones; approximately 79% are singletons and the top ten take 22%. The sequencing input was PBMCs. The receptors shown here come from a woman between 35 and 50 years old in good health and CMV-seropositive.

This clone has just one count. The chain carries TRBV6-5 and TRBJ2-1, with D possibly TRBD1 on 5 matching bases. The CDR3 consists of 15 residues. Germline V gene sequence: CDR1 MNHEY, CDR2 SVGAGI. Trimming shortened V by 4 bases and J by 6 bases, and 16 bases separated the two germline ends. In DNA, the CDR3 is TGTGCCAGCAGTTCGCCCGACAGTTTCTCCAATGAGCAGTTCTTC. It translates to CASSSPDSFSNEQFF.

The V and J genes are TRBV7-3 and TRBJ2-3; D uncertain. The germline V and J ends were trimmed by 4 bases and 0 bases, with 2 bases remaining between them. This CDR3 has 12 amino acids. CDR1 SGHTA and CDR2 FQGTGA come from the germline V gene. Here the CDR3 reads CASSSSTDTQYF. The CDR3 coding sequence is TGTGCCAGCAGCTCAAGCACAGATACGCAGTATTTT.

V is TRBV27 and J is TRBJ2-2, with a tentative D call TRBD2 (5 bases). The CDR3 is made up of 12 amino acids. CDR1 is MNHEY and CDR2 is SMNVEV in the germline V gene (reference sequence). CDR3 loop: CAGGPNTGELFF. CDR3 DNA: TGTGCGGGCGGGCCCAACACCGGGGAGCTGTTTTTT.

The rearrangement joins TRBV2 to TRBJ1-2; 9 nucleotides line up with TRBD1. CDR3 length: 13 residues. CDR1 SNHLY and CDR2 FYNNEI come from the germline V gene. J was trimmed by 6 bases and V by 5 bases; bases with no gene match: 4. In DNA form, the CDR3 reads TGTGCCAGCAGTCTCGGACAGGGGAATGGCTACACCTTC. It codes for CASSLGQGNGYTF.

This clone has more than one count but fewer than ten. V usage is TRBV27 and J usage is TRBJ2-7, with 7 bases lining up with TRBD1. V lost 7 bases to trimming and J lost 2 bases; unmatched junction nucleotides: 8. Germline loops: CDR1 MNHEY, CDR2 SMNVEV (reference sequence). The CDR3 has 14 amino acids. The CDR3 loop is CASTAAGGTYEQYF. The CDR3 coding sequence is TGTGCCAGCACGGCAGCAGGGGGTACCTACGAGCAGTACTTC.

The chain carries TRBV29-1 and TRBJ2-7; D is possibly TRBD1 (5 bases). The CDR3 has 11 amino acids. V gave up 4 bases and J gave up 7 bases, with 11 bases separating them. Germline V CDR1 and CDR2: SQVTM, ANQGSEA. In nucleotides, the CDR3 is TGCAGCGTTGCCCTGACAGAGGAGCAGTACTTC. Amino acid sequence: CSVALTEEQYF.

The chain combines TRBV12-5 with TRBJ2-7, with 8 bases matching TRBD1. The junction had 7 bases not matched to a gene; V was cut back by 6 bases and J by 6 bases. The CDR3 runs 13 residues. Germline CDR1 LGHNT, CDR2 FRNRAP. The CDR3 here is CASGTSGGGEQYF. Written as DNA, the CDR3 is TGTGCTAGTGGGACATCAGGGGGCGGCGAGCAGTACTTC.

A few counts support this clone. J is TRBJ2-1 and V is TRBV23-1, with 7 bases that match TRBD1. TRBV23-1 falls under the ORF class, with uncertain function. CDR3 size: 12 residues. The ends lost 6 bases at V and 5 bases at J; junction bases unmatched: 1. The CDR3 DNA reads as TGCGCCAGCAGCGGACAGGACAATGAGCAGTTCTTC. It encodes CASSGQDNEQFF.

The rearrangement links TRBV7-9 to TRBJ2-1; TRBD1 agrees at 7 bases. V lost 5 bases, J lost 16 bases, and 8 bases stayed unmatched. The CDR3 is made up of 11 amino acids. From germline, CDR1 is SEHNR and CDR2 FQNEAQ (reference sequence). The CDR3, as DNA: TGTGCCAGCAGCAACGCCAGGGGGTTTTTCTTC. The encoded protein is CASSNARGFFF. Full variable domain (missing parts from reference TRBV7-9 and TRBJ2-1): DTGVSQNPRHKITKRGQNVTFRCDPISEHNRLYWYRQTLGQGPEFLTYFQNEAQLEKSRLLSDRFSAERPKGSFSTLEIQRTEQGDSAMYLCASSNARGFFFGPGTRLTVL.

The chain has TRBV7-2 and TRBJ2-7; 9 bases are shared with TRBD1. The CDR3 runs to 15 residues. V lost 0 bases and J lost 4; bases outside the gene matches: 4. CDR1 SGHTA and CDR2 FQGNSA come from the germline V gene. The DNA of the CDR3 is TGTGCCAGCAGCTTAGCACAGGGGGCATTGTACGAGCAGTACTTC. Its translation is CASSLAQGALYEQYF.

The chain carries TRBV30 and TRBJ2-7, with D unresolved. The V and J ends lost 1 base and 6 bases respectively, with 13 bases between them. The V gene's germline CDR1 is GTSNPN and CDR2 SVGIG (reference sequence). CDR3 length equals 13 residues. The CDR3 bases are TGTGCCTGGAGTGGGTTGTCAACGGGCGAGCAGTACTTC. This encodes CAWSGLSTGEQYF.

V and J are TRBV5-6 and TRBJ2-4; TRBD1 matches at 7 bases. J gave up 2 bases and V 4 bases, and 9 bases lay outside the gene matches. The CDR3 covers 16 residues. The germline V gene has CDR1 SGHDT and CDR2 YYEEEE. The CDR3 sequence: CASSTRGRGTKNIQYF. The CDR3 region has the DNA TGTGCCAGCAGCACGAGGGGGCGAGGAACCAAAAACATTCAGTACTTC.

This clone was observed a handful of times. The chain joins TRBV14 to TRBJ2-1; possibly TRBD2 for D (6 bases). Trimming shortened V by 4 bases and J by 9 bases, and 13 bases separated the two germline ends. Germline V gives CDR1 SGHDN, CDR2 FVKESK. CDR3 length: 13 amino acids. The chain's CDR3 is CASSPQLAGEQFF. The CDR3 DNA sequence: TGTGCCAGCAGCCCCCAACTAGCTGGTGAGCAGTTCTTC.

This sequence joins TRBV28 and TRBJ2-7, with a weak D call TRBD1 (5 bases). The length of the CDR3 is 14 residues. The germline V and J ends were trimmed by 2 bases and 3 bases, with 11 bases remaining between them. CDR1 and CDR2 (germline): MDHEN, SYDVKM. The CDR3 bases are TGTGCCAGCAGTTTAACAGCTAGGGGCTACGAGCAGTACTTC. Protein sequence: CASSLTARGYEQYF. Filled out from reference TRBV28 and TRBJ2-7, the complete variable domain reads DVKVTQSSRYLVKRTGEKVFLECVQDMDHENMFWYRQDPGLGLRLIYFSYDVKMKEKGDIPEGYSVSREKKERFSLILESASTNQTSMYLCASSLTARGYEQYFGPGTRLTVT.

CDR3 DNA: TGTGCCAGCAGCTTTGGACAATCCGACGAGCAGTACTTC. Protein: CASSFGQSDEQYF. This chain connects TRBV7-3 to TRBJ2-7; D may be TRBD1 (5 bases). Germline V lookup: CDR1 SGHTA, CDR2 FQGTGA. The ends were cut back, 3 bases at V and 5 bases at J, with 11 bases in the middle. The CDR3 has 13 residues.

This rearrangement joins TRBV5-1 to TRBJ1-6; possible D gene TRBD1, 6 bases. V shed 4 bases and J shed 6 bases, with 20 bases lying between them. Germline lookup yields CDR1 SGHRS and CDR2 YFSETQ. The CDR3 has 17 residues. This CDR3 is CASSLRTQGPGNSPLHF. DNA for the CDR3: TGCGCCAGCAGCCTCCGTACACAGGGTCCGGGTAATTCACCCCTCCACTTT.

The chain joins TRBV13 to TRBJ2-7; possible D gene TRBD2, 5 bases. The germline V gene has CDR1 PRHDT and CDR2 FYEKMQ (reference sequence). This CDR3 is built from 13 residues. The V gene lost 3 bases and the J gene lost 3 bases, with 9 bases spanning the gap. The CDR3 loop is CASSFAGGYEQYF. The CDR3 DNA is TGTGCCAGCAGCTTTGCGGGCGGCTACGAGCAGTACTTC.

CDR3 loop: CASSFTGLQETQYF. CDR3 in DNA: TGTGCCAGCAGCTTTACAGGGTTACAAGAGACCCAGTACTTC. The chain carries TRBV7-9 and TRBJ2-5; TRBD1 might be the D (6 bases). V was shortened by 3 bases and J by 2 bases, with 10 bases between the two germline ends. The germline CDR1 and CDR2 sequences are SEHNR and FQNEAQ (reference sequence). The CDR3 loop spans 14 amino acids. Full variable domain (remainder filled in from reference TRBV7-9 and TRBJ2-5): DTGVSQNPRHKITKRGQNVTFRCDPISEHNRLYWYRQTLGQGPEFLTYFQNEAQLEKSRLLSDRFSAERPKGSFSTLEIQRTEQGDSAMYLCASSFTGLQETQYFGPGTRLLVL.

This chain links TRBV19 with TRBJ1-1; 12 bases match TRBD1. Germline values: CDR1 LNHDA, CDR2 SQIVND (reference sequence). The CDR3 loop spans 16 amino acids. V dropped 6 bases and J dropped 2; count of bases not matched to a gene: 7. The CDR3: CASRIPGQGANTEAFF. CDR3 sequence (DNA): TGTGCCAGTAGAATTCCGGGACAGGGGGCCAACACTGAAGCTTTCTTT.

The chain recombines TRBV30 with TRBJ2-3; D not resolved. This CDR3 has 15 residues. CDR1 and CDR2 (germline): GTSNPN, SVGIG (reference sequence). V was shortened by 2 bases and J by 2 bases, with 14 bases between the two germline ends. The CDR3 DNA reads TGTGCCTGGAGTCGGTTAGGCGGAGACACAGATACGCAGTATTTT. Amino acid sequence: CAWSRLGGDTDTQYF.